This T cell receptor (beta chain) was retrieved from a study of blood T cell repertoires in COVID-19. Across the whole study: Some COVID-19 samples were acute and others convalescent; all came from the United States, Italy and Spain. PBMCs, B-cell-depleted T cells, or T cells were the source of the cDNA or gDNA that made up the material.

Original methodology: Quantification of nucleated cells was approximated via reference gene primer amplification. Profiling relied on immunoSEQ multiplex PCR, and the TCRdb table lists in-frame clones only, not all of them. Clone size and V and J calls were adopted from that table, with D and trimming inferred from the DNA. Among about 130,000 clones, approximately 85% were seen once, and the ten largest hold roughly 4.9%. Germline values: CDR1 GTSNPN, CDR2 SVGIG (reference sequence). V shed 5 bases and J shed 4 bases, with 17 bases lying between them. The CDR3 has 14 residues. The chain couples TRBV30 to TRBJ1-2, with D maybe TRBD1 (6 bases). Sequenced input: peripheral blood. The clonotype was recovered from a human donor in a cohort sampled during active COVID-19. The CDR3 DNA sequence: TGTGCCTGGGCTGCCCAGGGGTCAGTCTATGGCTACACCTTC. This codes for CAWAAQGSVYGYTF. The full variable domain, completed using reference TRBV30 and TRBJ1-2, is SQTIHQWPATLVQPVGSPLSLECTVEGTSNPNLYWYRQAAGRGLQLLFYSVGIGQISSEVPQNLSASRPQDRQFILSSKKLLLSDSGFYLCAWAAQGSVYGYTFGSGTRLTVV.